This T cell receptor (beta chain) was recorded in a study of human T cells and chemical hapten exposure. Overall study: Mostly female, the patients presented with alopecia areata, totalis or universalis. General study results and limits: Expanded TCRs clustered into significantly more large CDR3 similarity groups than controls, the analysis revealed. Once DPC sensitization occurred, TCRs above 1 in 1000 frequency showed no change.

As the library was built, unique molecular identifiers were attached to individual cDNA molecules. One entry per CDR3 protein, called by TCRdb with MiXCR from the reads. The table lists approximately 3,000 distinct CDR3 sequences, 40% to 50% of them singletons. V lost 4 bases and J lost 3; bases outside the gene matches: 8. The CDR3 contains 15 residues. Germline CDR1 SGHAT, CDR2 FQNNGV. Worth noting for this clonotype: Its antigen is not known.

Documented treatment: therapeutic diphenylcyclopropenone sensitization with weekly scalp DPC. Alopecia patients deemed DPC-suitable, aged 18 to 70, excluding pregnancy. The receptor comes from an adult with alopecia areata. Some clones in this sample may be carry-over from other donors' samples. This table probably holds off-target reads from a library built for another chain. Sequencing was performed on whole blood, taken before DPC sensitization or 2, 6, or about 24 weeks after (not recorded which). The genes are TRBV11-2 and TRBJ1-2; 7 nucleotides agree with TRBD1. The DNA of the CDR3 is TGTGCCAGCAGCTCAACGGACAGGTCGTACTATGGCTACACCTTC. Its translation is CASSSTDRSYYGYTF. Full variable domain (outside the CDR3, taken from reference TRBV11-2 and TRBJ1-2): EAGVAQSPRYKIIEKRQSVAFWCNPISGHATLYWYQQILGQGPKLLIQFQNNGVVDDSQLPKDRFSAERLKGVDSTLKIQPAKLEDSAVYLCASSSTDRSYYGYTFGSGTRLTVV.